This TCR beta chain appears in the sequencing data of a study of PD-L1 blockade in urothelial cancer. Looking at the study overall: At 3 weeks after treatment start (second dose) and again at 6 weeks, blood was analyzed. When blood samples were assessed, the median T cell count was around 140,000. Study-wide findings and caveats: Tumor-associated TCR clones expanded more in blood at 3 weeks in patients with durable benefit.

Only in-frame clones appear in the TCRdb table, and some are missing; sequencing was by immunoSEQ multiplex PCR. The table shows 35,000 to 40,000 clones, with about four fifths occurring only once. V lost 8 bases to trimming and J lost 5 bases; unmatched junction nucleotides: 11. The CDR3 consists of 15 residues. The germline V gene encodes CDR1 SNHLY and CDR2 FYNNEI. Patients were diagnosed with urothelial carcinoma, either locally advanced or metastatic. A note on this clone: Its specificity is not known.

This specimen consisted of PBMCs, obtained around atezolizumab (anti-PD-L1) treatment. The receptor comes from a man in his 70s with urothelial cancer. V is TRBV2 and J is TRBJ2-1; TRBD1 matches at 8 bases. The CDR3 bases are TGTGCCAGCGGACAGGGTAGGAGTTGGGACAATGAGCAGTTCTTC. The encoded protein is CASGQGRSWDNEQFF.